This passage covers 24 T cell receptor beta chains from one sample sequenced in a study of blood T cell repertoires in COVID-19. Clones were read by immunoSEQ multiplex PCR, and TCRdb kept only the in-frame ones, dropping some. The table has around 140,000 clones, 84% seen once. Sequenced input: peripheral blood. These receptors were obtained from a man between 60 and 75 years old with acute or convalescent COVID-19.

This clone has just one count. The chain joins TRBV5-1 to TRBJ2-1; TRBD1 aligns across 9 bases. J lost 2 bases, V lost 7 bases, and 13 bases had no gene match. The germline gives CDR1 SGHRS, CDR2 YFSETQ. CDR3 length: 17 amino acids. The CDR3 reads CASLGLTGTGTYNEQFF. The CDR3, as DNA: TGCGCCAGCCTGGGCCTTACCGGGACAGGGACCTACAATGAGCAGTTCTTC. The full variable domain, its missing parts supplied by reference TRBV5-1 and TRBJ2-1, is KAGVTQTPRYLIKTRGQQVTLSCSPISGHRSVSWYQQTPGQGLQFLFEYFSETQRNKGNFPGRFSGRQFSNSRSEMNVSTLELGDSALYLCASLGLTGTGTYNEQFFGPGTRLTVL.

This clone was seen more than once but under ten times. The rearrangement joins TRBV9 to TRBJ1-3, with 7 bases matching TRBD1. The trim removed 4 bases at V and 4 bases at J, leaving 5 bases unmatched. Per the germline V gene, CDR1 is SGDLS and CDR2 is YYNGEE. This CDR3 comprises 14 residues. CDR3 sequence: CASSTTGDGNTIYF. CDR3 DNA: TGTGCCAGCAGCACCACAGGGGACGGAAACACCATATATTTT.

To note about this clone: Within the sample, other DNA sequences also encode this same CDR3. The rearrangement links TRBV5-1 to TRBJ2-3; TRBD2 aligns across 10 bases. The CDR3 is 15 residues long. Trimming cost V 4 bases and J 1 base; bases outside gene matches: 3. Germline V CDR1 and CDR2: SGHRS, YFSETQ. The CDR3 region is CASSLGLAGTDTQYF. The DNA of the CDR3 is TGCGCCAGCAGCCTCGGACTAGCGGGCACAGATACGCAGTATTTT.

CDR3 amino acids: CSVGLGTASGNTIYF. As DNA, the CDR3 is TGCAGCGTCGGGCTTGGGACAGCTTCTGGAAACACCATATATTTT. The rearrangement links TRBV29-1 to TRBJ1-3; 7 positions agree with TRBD1. The CDR3 loop spans 15 amino acids. Germline V gives CDR1 SQVTM, CDR2 ANQGSEA. The V and J ends lost 6 bases and 1 base, in that order; junction bases with no gene match: 9.

V and J are TRBV5-1 and TRBJ1-4; maybe TRBD1 (6 bases). V was trimmed by 2 bases and J by 3 bases, leaving 11 bases between them. In germline, CDR1 is SGHRS, CDR2 YFSETQ. CDR3 length equals 15 residues. In nucleotides, the CDR3 is TGCGCCAGCAGCTTCACCGGGACACCTAATGAAAAACTGTTTTTT. This translates into CASSFTGTPNEKLFF.

This chain uses TRBV20-1 with TRBJ2-5; D is unclear. The V end lost 4 bases, the J end lost 5 bases, and 8 bases lay between the germline ends. This CDR3 is built from 11 residues. The germline V gene encodes CDR1 DFQATT and CDR2 SNEGSKA (reference sequence). The CDR3 reads CSATTAETQYF. The CDR3 nucleotides read TGCAGTGCTACTACCGCGGAGACCCAGTACTTC.

V is TRBV11-2 and J is TRBJ2-3; weak D call: TRBD1 (6 bases). Trimming shortened V by 4 bases and J by 3 bases, and 14 bases separated the two germline ends. This CDR3 is 15 amino acids long. In germline, CDR1 is SGHAT, CDR2 FQNNGV. CDR3 sequence reads: CASSSKQGTTDTQYF. The CDR3 DNA follows: TGTGCCAGCAGCTCCAAACAGGGTACGACAGATACGCAGTATTTT.

The chain employs TRBV6-1 and TRBJ1-3, with D perhaps TRBD1 (5 bases). Trimming shortened V by 3 bases and J by 1 base, and 7 bases separated the two germline ends. Germline values: CDR1 MNHNS, CDR2 SASEGT. This CDR3 comprises 14 residues. The CDR3 bases are TGTGCCAGCAGTGACAGGGTATCTGGAAACACCATATATTTT. Protein: CASSDRVSGNTIYF.

The chain carries TRBV7-3 and TRBJ2-1; 9 bases align to TRBD2. The CDR3 is made up of 15 amino acids. V lost 5 bases and J lost 7; bases outside the gene matches: 9. Germline V CDR1 and CDR2: SGHTA, FQGTGA. The CDR3 coding sequence is TGTGCCAGCAGCCAACCGGGACTAGCTTTTAATGAGCAGTTCTTC. Translating gives CASSQPGLAFNEQFF.

The chain recombines TRBV19 with TRBJ1-2; no firm D call. The CDR3 contains 11 residues. Germline V gene lookup returns CDR1 LNHDA and CDR2 SQIVND (reference sequence). V was shortened by 6 bases and J by 6 bases, with 8 bases between the two germline ends. This chain's CDR3 is CASRWANGYTF. CDR3 DNA: TGTGCCAGTAGATGGGCCAATGGCTACACCTTC.

The rearrangement joins TRBV6-5 to TRBJ2-7; D possibly corresponds to TRBD1 (6 bases). The CDR3 length is 14 residues. CDR1 MNHEY and CDR2 SVGAGI come from the germline V gene. The germline V and J ends were trimmed by 6 bases and 0 bases, with 12 bases remaining between them. CDR3 nucleotide sequence: TGTGCCAGCAGCCGGACAGTTTCCTCCTACGAGCAGTACTTC. Translation gives CASSRTVSSYEQYF.

This clone was detected once. The chain uses TRBV9 and TRBJ2-5, with 11 bases aligning to TRBD2. CDR1 and CDR2 from the germline V gene are SGDLS and YYNGEE. V lost 0 bases and J lost 5; bases outside the gene matches: 9. The CDR3 totals 17 residues. CDR3: CASSVGASGGLSETQYF. In nucleotides, the CDR3 is TGTGCCAGCAGCGTAGGGGCTAGCGGGGGGTTATCGGAGACCCAGTACTTC.

The chain links TRBV24-1 to TRBJ2-2, with D possibly matching TRBD1 (5 bases). V shed 9 bases and J shed 0 bases, with 16 bases lying between them. CDR1 and CDR2 (germline): KGHDR, SFDVKD. The CDR3 sequence is 16 residues long. The CDR3 nucleotides read TGTGCCACCGAGTCATGGCAGGGTTCGAACACCGGGGAGCTGTTTTTT. This sequence encodes CATESWQGSNTGELFF.

V is TRBV23-1 and J is TRBJ2-7, with 7 bases identical to TRBD2. TRBV23-1 is an open reading frame whose function is uncertain. This CDR3 has 18 residues. Trimming cost V 5 bases and J 3 bases; bases outside gene matches: 19. CDR3 residues: CASSSIPELAPSSYEQYF. The CDR3, as DNA: TGCGCCAGCAGTTCAATTCCGGAACTAGCGCCGTCTAGCTACGAGCAGTACTTC.

This clone was found a few times. The chain couples TRBV4-1 to TRBJ1-5, with TRBD1 as a possible D gene (5 bases). There are 17 residues in the CDR3. V lost 0 bases and J lost 0, with 12 bases in between. Germline lookup yields CDR1 MGHRA and CDR2 YSYEKL. CDR3 in DNA: TGCGCCAGCAGCCAAGAATGGGGCAGATTTAGCAATCAGCCCCAGCATTTT. As protein: CASSQEWGRFSNQPQHF.

This clone occurred a few times. The rearrangement uses TRBV12-5 and TRBJ1-2; D remains unclear. This CDR3 region has 13 residues. In germline, CDR1 is LGHNT, CDR2 FRNRAP. Trimming took 7 bases from V and 3 from J, leaving 12 bases between them. Here the CDR3 DNA reads TGTGCTAGTGCCGTGGACGGGGACTATGGCTACACCTTC. This gives the protein CASAVDGDYGYTF. The full variable domain, with the rest looked up from reference TRBV12-5 and TRBJ1-2, is DARVTQTPRHKVTEMGQEVTMRCQPILGHNTVFWYRQTMMQGLELLAYFRNRAPLDDSGMPKDRFSAEMPDATLATLKIQPSEPRDSAVYFCASAVDGDYGYTFGSGTRLTVV.

The V gene is TRBV19, the J gene TRBJ1-2; D may be TRBD1 (5 bases). The CDR3 contains 16 residues. Looked up from germline, CDR1 is LNHDA and CDR2 is SQIVND (reference sequence). Trimming took off 7 bases at V and 4 bases at J, with 22 bases between the two ends. DNA for the CDR3: TGTGCCAGTACCGCCGGTCGGGGGACGGCTATCTATGGCTACACCTTC. Translated: CASTAGRGTAIYGYTF.

The rearrangement uses TRBV24-1 and TRBJ1-1; D unclear. Germline-derived CDR1 and CDR2 are KGHDR and SFDVKD. This CDR3 has 13 amino acids. Trimming left V 5 bases short and J 0 bases short, with 6 bases between. The CDR3 protein is CATSGSMNTEAFF. Here the CDR3 DNA reads TGTGCCACCAGTGGGAGCATGAACACTGAAGCTTTCTTT.

The chain carries TRBV5-1 and TRBJ2-5; no clear D gene. Trimming cost V 4 bases and J 1 base, with 14 bases left between them. Germline CDR1 reads SGHRS; CDR2 reads YFSETQ. This CDR3 is built from 15 residues. The CDR3 bases are TGCGCCAGCAGCCCCCGGCCCAGACTCCAAGAGACCCAGTACTTC. Translation: CASSPRPRLQETQYF.

There are a few counts of this clone. The chain uses TRBV7-8 and TRBJ1-2, with D perhaps TRBD1 (6 bases). The CDR3 sequence is 15 residues long. Per germline, CDR1 SGHVS and CDR2 FQNEAQ. Trimming removed 3 bases from V and 7 bases from J, with 18 bases in between. CDR3 in DNA: TGTGCCAGCAGCTTGGACAGACTCCGCGCGGGTGGCTACACCTTC. It specifies CASSLDRLRAGGYTF.

CDR3 DNA sequence: TGTGCCAGCAGCTTAACAGTGACAGCCGCAGATACGCAGTATTTT. Translating it yields CASSLTVTAADTQYF. The chain couples TRBV11-2 to TRBJ2-3; maybe TRBD1 (5 bases). Trimming took off 2 bases at V and 4 bases at J, with 13 bases between the two ends. CDR1 and CDR2 from the germline V gene are SGHAT and FQNNGV. The CDR3 has 15 residues.

This clone has just one count. The V gene is TRBV6-5, the J gene TRBJ1-6; no firm D call. The CDR3 has 15 amino acids. Germline values: CDR1 MNHEY, CDR2 SVGAGI. The V end lost 7 bases, the J end lost 7 bases, and 17 bases lay between the germline ends. The CDR3 spells CASTHLDGLNSPLHF. The CDR3 DNA sequence: TGTGCCAGCACTCATCTAGATGGATTAAATTCACCCCTCCACTTT.

The chain recombines TRBV5-1 with TRBJ1-1, with D maybe TRBD1 (5 bases). This CDR3 contains 16 residues. The germline gives CDR1 SGHRS, CDR2 YFSETQ. The germline V and J ends were trimmed by 2 bases and 3 bases, with 17 bases remaining between them. Written as DNA, the CDR3 is TGCGCCAGCAGCTTTGAAGGGGTGTCATGGGACACTGAAGCTTTCTTT. Translating it yields CASSFEGVSWDTEAFF.

This chain uses TRBV3-1 (or the pseudogene TRBV3-2) with TRBJ2-1; 10 nucleotides line up with TRBD2. Germline CDR1 and CDR2: LGHDT and YNNKEL (reference sequence). Germline trimming cut 3 bases from V and 8 bases from J; bases unmatched to any gene: 7. This CDR3 region has 15 residues. CDR3 coding DNA: TGTGCCAGCAGCCATTCTAGCGGGAGTTCGGATGAGCAGTTCTTC. Amino acids: CASSHSSGSSDEQFF.